A single sample is the source of the 16 T cell receptor beta chains below, sequenced in a study of beta chain features in type 1 diabetes. cDNA synthesis used the whole RNA isolate, giving expressed TCRB sequences. The data were produced by immunoSEQ multiplex PCR, yet TCRdb's version contains in-frame clones alone and is incomplete. The sample has hundreds of thousands of clones; around 15% are singletons. Sequences were obtained from naive CD4+ T cells from blood. The receptors derive from a man aged 18-30 years in good health.

V and J are TRBV5-6 and TRBJ1-5, with D unresolved. Germline V gene sequence: CDR1 SGHDT, CDR2 YYEEEE. The CDR3 loop spans 13 amino acids. The V and J ends lost 1 base and 4 bases respectively, with 6 bases between them. CDR3 protein: CASSLSRNQPQHF. CDR3 nucleotides: TGTGCCAGCAGCTTGTCCAGAAATCAGCCCCAGCATTTT.

In this sample, this clone turned up a few times. The V gene is TRBV2, the J gene TRBJ2-5; no clear D gene. The CDR3 runs 15 residues. The V end lost 5 bases, the J end lost 0 bases, and 13 bases lay between the germline ends. Per germline, CDR1 SNHLY and CDR2 FYNNEI. CDR3 sequence (DNA): TGTGCCAGCAGTAGAACGGGCAGCTACCAAGAGACCCAGTACTTC. It yields the protein CASSRTGSYQETQYF.

This clone appeared a few times. This chain joins TRBV25-1 and TRBJ2-3; 11 nucleotides line up with TRBD2. Germline loops: CDR1 MGHDK, CDR2 SYGVNS. The CDR3 runs to 15 residues. The ends lost 5 bases at V and 8 bases at J; junction bases unmatched: 9. CDR3 in DNA: TGTGCCAGCAGTAGTAGCGGGAGGGTAGATGGTACGCAGTATTTT. This sequence encodes CASSSSGRVDGTQYF.

The chain recombines TRBV30 with TRBJ1-2; perhaps TRBD1 as D (5 bases). Between the trimmed V and J ends, which lost 2 bases and 8 bases, there was a span of 9 bases. This CDR3 is built from 11 residues. CDR1 is GTSNPN, CDR2 SVGIG, per germline (reference sequence). The CDR3 DNA follows: TGTGCCTGGAGTCTTGGGGGGGGCTACACCTTC. It is translated as CAWSLGGGYTF.

This clone was seen more than once but under ten times. The rearrangement joins TRBV2 to TRBJ2-3, with D possibly called TRBD1 or TRBD2 (5 bases each). Germline loops: CDR1 SNHLY, CDR2 FYNNEI. This CDR3 spans 15 amino acids. The V and J ends lost 4 bases and 6 bases respectively, with 17 bases between them. The CDR3 region has the DNA TGTGCCAGCAGTGTCCCAGGGACCCCCGGTGATACGCAGTATTTT. Translating gives CASSVPGTPGDTQYF.

This clone has just a few counts. The V call is TRBV10-3, the J call TRBJ2-7; a possible D gene is TRBD1 (6 bases). Trimming took off 6 bases at V and 2 bases at J, with 20 bases between the two ends. The V gene's germline CDR1 is ENHRY and CDR2 SYGVKD. CDR3 length equals 16 residues. The CDR3: CAIRGTGSQGPYEQYF. The CDR3 nucleotides read TGTGCCATCAGGGGTACAGGGTCGCAAGGGCCCTACGAGCAGTACTTC.

V usage is TRBV27 and J usage is TRBJ1-5; D is unresolved. The CDR3 covers 14 residues. Trimming stripped 4 bases from V and 2 bases from J, with 9 bases between. Germline V gene data show CDR1 as MNHEY and CDR2 as SMNVEV (reference sequence). The CDR3 DNA is TGTGCCAGCAGTTCGGCGGGCGGCAATCAGCCCCAGCATTTT. It encodes CASSSAGGNQPQHF.

The chain couples TRBV27 to TRBJ2-3; D gene unclear. The V gene lost 2 bases and the J gene lost 8 bases, with 14 bases spanning the gap. The CDR3 has 14 amino acids. CDR1 is MNHEY and CDR2 is SMNVEV in the germline V gene (reference sequence). CDR3 bases: TGTGCCAGCAGTTTAGATCGGGTACATGCTACGCAGTATTTT. Its protein is CASSLDRVHATQYF.

This clone was seen more than once but under ten times. The genes are TRBV9 and TRBJ2-5, with 8 bases matching TRBD2. V shed 2 bases and J 4 bases; nucleotides not matched to a gene: 13. This CDR3 contains 17 residues. Germline V lookup: CDR1 SGDLS, CDR2 YYNGEE. This chain's CDR3 is CASSVSAGTRGGETQYF. The DNA of the CDR3 is TGTGCCAGCAGCGTCTCCGCCGGGACTAGGGGAGGAGAGACCCAGTACTTC.

The V gene is TRBV19, the J gene TRBJ2-5, with 7 bases lining up with TRBD1. The CDR3 extends over 13 amino acids. Germline V gives CDR1 LNHDA, CDR2 SQIVND (reference sequence). The trim removed 8 bases at V and 3 bases at J, leaving 6 bases unmatched. The CDR3 DNA reads as TGTGCCAGTTCCCGGGACAGAAAAGAGACCCAGTACTTC. Translation gives CASSRDRKETQYF.

In this sample, this clone turned up a few times. The chain has TRBV5-4 and TRBJ1-2; TRBD1 might be the D (6 bases). V was shortened by 4 bases and J by 8 bases, with 15 bases between the two germline ends. The V gene's germline CDR1 is SGHNT and CDR2 YYREEE (reference sequence). This CDR3 contains 13 residues. CDR3 in amino acids: CASSQERGEGYTF. The CDR3 nucleotides read TGTGCCAGCAGCCAAGAGAGGGGGGAAGGCTACACCTTC.

V usage is TRBV18 and J usage is TRBJ2-1; D perhaps matches TRBD1 (5 bases). CDR3 length equals 15 residues. V was cut by 8 bases and J by 0 bases, with 14 bases left in between. Per germline, CDR1 KGHSH and CDR2 LQKENI. Written as DNA, the CDR3 is TGTGCCAGCACGCAGGGTGGCGTCTCCTACAATGAGCAGTTCTTC. Amino acid sequence: CASTQGGVSYNEQFF.

This clone was detected a few times. The chain has TRBV27 and TRBJ1-5; unclear D gene. Germline V gives CDR1 MNHEY, CDR2 SMNVEV (reference sequence). Trimming took 5 bases from V and 0 from J, leaving 11 bases between them. CDR3 length: 15 residues. The CDR3 bases are TGTGCCAGCAGTCCCCGGACGGTTAGCAATCAGCCCCAGCATTTT. Residues: CASSPRTVSNQPQHF.

This clone was picked up a small number of times. This chain joins TRBV28 and TRBJ2-1; TRBD1 agrees at 7 bases. Germline V gene lookup returns CDR1 MDHEN and CDR2 SYDVKM. The CDR3 has 15 residues. With 6 bases clipped from V and 0 bases from J, the junction kept 5 bases outside the gene matches. The CDR3 loop reads CASRPQGVSYNEQFF. CDR3 nucleotide sequence: TGTGCCAGCAGGCCGCAGGGGGTCTCCTACAATGAGCAGTTCTTC.

The chain has TRBV5-1 and TRBJ1-2, with D maybe TRBD1 (5 bases). Germline V gene data show CDR1 as SGHRS and CDR2 as YFSETQ. The CDR3 length is 14 residues. Trimming removed 1 base at V and 4 bases at J, with 11 bases between. The CDR3 DNA follows: TGCGCCAGCAGCTTGAGTACCGGGACCTATGGCTACACCTTC. Protein product: CASSLSTGTYGYTF.

This clone was detected a few times. The chain couples TRBV7-9 to TRBJ2-3, with D possibly being TRBD1 (5 bases). In germline, CDR1 is SEHNR, CDR2 FQNEAQ (reference sequence). The CDR3 totals 16 residues. Trimming took off 0 bases at V and 1 base at J, with 11 bases between the two ends. The chain's CDR3 is CASSLALGRGTDTQYF. The DNA for the CDR3 is TGTGCCAGCAGCTTAGCGCTGGGGCGTGGCACAGATACGCAGTATTTT.